The entry that follows covers one T cell receptor (beta chain) sequence. The antigen is unknown. Authors of the study amplified TCR beta CDR3 regions from RNA transcripts. HTBI primers drove first-round RT-PCR of the TCR CDR3. TCRdb ran MiXCR on the multiplex PCR reads and lists one entry per CDR3 protein. The sample has about 400,000 distinct CDR3 sequences, 15% seen once; the top ten hold 30% to 35%. This sample was included in a study of T cells in Graves' hyperthyroidism and ophthalmopathy. Broader study findings: Among clonotypes expanded in thyroid above 0.001, most were also found in blood.

The CDR3 contains 13 residues. V dropped 2 bases and J dropped 6 bases, with 8 bases sitting between them. Per the germline V gene, CDR1 is SGHVS and CDR2 is FNYEAQ. Diagnoses were established using clinical symptoms, serum thyroxine and TRAb, thyroid ultrasound and orbital computed tomography. Sequences were obtained from blood. This receptor was identified in a woman aged 25 to 39 with Graves' hyperthyroidism. The gene calls are TRBV7-6 and TRBJ2-1; D not resolved. CDR3 amino acids: CASSLLLFNEQFF. Here the CDR3 DNA reads TGTGCCAGCAGCTTACTCCTCTTCAATGAGCAGTTCTTC. The entire variable domain, with the rest obtained from reference TRBV7-6 and TRBJ2-1, is as follows: GAGVSQSPRYKVTKRGQDVALRCDPISGHVSLYWYRQALGQGPEFLTYFNYEAQQDKSGLPNDRFSAERPEGSISTLTIQRTEQRDSAMYRCASSLLLFNEQFFGPGTRLTVL.